This T cell receptor beta chain stems from a study of human T cells and chemical hapten exposure. About the study: Slight volume differences across pooled libraries mainly accounted for varying per-sample TCR yields.

Deletions cut 11 bases from V and 6 bases from J, with 13 bases between. Germline V gene data show CDR1 as ENHRY and CDR2 as SYGVKD. There are 11 residues in the CDR3. Time point here: pre-sensitization, week 0. Treatment defined: therapeutic diphenylcyclopropenone sensitization with weekly scalp DPC. Unfractionated whole blood served as the source for total RNA extraction. Unique molecular identifiers were attached to individual cDNA molecules within the library. Per the original methods: Per sample, the median was approximately 100,000 TCRs, with values from roughly 23,000 to 640,000. TCRdb reprocessed the RACE reads via MiXCR and lists one record per CDR3 protein. TCRdb, not the original authors, processed these V and J calls. The table records fewer than 350,000 distinct CDR3 sequences, around 7.7% of them present only once.

The clonotype originates from a man aged 18-30 years with alopecia areata. Some clones in this sample may be carry-over from other donors' samples. Sequencing used whole blood, obtained in connection with sensitization to the hapten diphenylcyclopropenone (DPC). V usage is TRBV10-3 and J usage is TRBJ1-2, with D possibly being TRBD1 (6 bases). As DNA, the CDR3 is TGTGCCGCACAGGGAGGAGATGGCTACACCTTC. Its translation: CAAQGGDGYTF.